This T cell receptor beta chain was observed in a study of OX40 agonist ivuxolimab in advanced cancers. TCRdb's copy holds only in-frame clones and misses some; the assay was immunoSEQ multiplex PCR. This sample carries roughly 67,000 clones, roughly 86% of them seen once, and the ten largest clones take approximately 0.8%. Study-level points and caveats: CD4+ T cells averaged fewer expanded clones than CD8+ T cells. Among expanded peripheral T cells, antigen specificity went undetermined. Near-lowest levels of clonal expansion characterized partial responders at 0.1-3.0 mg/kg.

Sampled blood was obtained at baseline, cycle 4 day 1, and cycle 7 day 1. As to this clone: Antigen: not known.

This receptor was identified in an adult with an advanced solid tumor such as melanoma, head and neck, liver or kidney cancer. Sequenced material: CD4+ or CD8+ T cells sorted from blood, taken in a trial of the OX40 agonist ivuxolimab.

The CDR3 DNA sequence: TGTGCCAGCTCACCGCCGGGACGTCACTACGAGCAGTACTTC. Protein sequence: CASSPPGRHYEQYF. The chain is built from TRBV18 and TRBJ2-7; TRBD1 or TRBD2 may be the D gene (5 bases each). Trimming shortened V by 3 bases and J by 3 bases, and 12 bases separated the two germline ends. Germline V gene sequence: CDR1 KGHSH, CDR2 LQKENI. The CDR3 sequence is 14 residues long.